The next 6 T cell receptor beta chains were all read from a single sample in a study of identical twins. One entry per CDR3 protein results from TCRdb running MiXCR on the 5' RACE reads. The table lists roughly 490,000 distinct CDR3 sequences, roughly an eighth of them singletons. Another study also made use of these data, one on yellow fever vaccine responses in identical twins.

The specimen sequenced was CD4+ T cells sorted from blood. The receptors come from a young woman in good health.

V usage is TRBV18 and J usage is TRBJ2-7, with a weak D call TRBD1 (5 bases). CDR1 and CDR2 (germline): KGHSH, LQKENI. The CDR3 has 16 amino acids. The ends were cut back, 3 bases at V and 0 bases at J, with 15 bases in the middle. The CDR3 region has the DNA TGTGCCAGCTCACCTCAGACAGCCGCACTCTCCTACGAGCAGTACTTC. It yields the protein CASSPQTAALSYEQYF.

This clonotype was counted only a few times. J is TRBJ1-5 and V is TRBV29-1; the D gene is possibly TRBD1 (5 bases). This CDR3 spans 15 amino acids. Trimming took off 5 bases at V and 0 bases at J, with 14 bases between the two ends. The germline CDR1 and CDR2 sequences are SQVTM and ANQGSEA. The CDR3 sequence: CSVLVNQGSNQPQHF. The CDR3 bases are TGCAGCGTTCTAGTGAATCAGGGTAGCAATCAGCCCCAGCATTTT.

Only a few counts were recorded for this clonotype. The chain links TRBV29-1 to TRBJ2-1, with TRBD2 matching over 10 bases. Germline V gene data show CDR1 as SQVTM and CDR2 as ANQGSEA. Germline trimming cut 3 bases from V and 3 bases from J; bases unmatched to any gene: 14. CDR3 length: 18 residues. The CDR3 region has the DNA TGCAGCGTTGATCACGCCAGCATACTAGCGGGGATCTACAATGAGCAGTTCTTC. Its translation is CSVDHASILAGIYNEQFF.

In DNA form, the CDR3 reads TGTGCCAGCAGGGGGCAGGGACAGGGGTTACACGAGCAGTACTTC. Translation gives CASRGQGQGLHEQYF. This chain links TRBV28 with TRBJ2-7, with 10 nucleotides matching TRBD1. V lost 6 bases, J lost 5 bases, and 10 bases stayed unmatched. Germline V gene data show CDR1 as MDHEN and CDR2 as SYDVKM. The CDR3 has 15 amino acids.

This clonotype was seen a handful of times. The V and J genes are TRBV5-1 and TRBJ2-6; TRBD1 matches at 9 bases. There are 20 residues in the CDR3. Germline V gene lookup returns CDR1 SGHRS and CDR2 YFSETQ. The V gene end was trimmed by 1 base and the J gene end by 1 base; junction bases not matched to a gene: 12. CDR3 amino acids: CASSLWSSGTGTSGANVLTF. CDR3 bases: TGCGCCAGCAGCTTGTGGTCATCCGGGACAGGGACGTCTGGGGCCAACGTCCTGACTTTC.

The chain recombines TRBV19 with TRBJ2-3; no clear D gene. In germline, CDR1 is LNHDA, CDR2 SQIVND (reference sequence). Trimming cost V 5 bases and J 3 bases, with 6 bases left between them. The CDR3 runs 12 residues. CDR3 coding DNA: TGTGCCAGTAGTTGGAAGACAGATACGCAGTATTTT. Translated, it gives CASSWKTDTQYF.